These T cell receptor beta chains were read from a single sample in a study of T-cell memory formation after mild COVID-19. TCRdb passed the 5' RACE reads through MiXCR, listing each CDR3 protein once. The table lists roughly 200,000 distinct CDR3 sequences, around 9.1% of them singletons. Sample: PBMCs or a T cell subset sorted from them (not recorded which). These receptors all come from a man between 18 and 35 years old who had mild COVID-19 (a few samples of this study predate the infection). Cell type and time point are not known. The CDR3 runs from the conserved cysteine through the conserved F or W.

v_call	j_call	cdr3_aa
TRBV5-8	TRBJ2-5	CASSLAPYQETQYF
TRBV20-1	TRBJ1-1	CSARDSRGALAFF
TRBV7-9	TRBJ1-2	CASTTLGGPSGGYTF
TRBV7-9	TRBJ1-1	CASSQGQGTEAFF
TRBV7-9	TRBJ1-3	CALTQGTTGNTIYF
TRBV28	TRBJ1-6	CASTINPGQGRTLHF
TRBV5-1	TRBJ1-2	CASSYKTGHDDGYTF
TRBV9	TRBJ2-3	CASSVLGGQSSTDTQYF
TRBV20-1	TRBJ1-1	CSARARGASKFWGTEAFF
TRBV3-1	TRBJ1-4	CASSLAGTVSNEKLFF
TRBV12-3/TRBV12-4	TRBJ2-1	CASSQSGGGFYNEQFF
TRBV15	TRBJ2-5	CATSSDSPRGETQYF
TRBV7-8	TRBJ2-3	CASNPGTRGLDTQYF
TRBV7-2	TRBJ2-3	CASSLPIRGRITDTQYF
TRBV7-6	TRBJ2-7	CASSPPGGQGGREQYF
TRBV7-2	TRBJ1-2	CASSWAVGGDYGYTF